Following are 7 T cell receptor beta chains from one sample sequenced in a study of cytomegalovirus exposure and HLA in healthy donors. Libraries were prepared by immunoSEQ multiplex PCR; TCRdb keeps only in-frame clonotypes and omits some of them. Found here are 150,000 to 200,000 clones, about 83% of them singletons; the top ten hold 1.4%. The specimen sequenced was PBMCs. These receptors were obtained from a woman aged 30 to 39 in good health and CMV-seronegative.

V is TRBV2 and J is TRBJ2-1, with D unresolved. CDR1 and CDR2 from the germline V gene are SNHLY and FYNNEI. This CDR3 spans 14 amino acids. V gave up 6 bases and J gave up 3 bases, with 12 bases separating them. CDR3 sequence (DNA): TGTGCCAGCAGCGAACCGGGTTACTACAATGAGCAGTTCTTC. Its translation is CASSEPGYYNEQFF.

The chain carries TRBV5-1 and TRBJ2-7; TRBD1 aligns across 8 bases. Germline CDR1 is SGHRS and CDR2 is YFSETQ. Trimming at V came to 7 bases and at J to 3 bases, leaving 6 bases not matched to a gene. The CDR3 is 13 residues long. The CDR3: CASQTGVNYEQYF. DNA of the CDR3: TGCGCCAGCCAGACAGGGGTGAACTACGAGCAGTACTTC. Full variable domain (remainder filled in from reference TRBV5-1 and TRBJ2-7): KAGVTQTPRYLIKTRGQQVTLSCSPISGHRSVSWYQQTPGQGLQFLFEYFSETQRNKGNFPGRFSGRQFSNSRSEMNVSTLELGDSALYLCASQTGVNYEQYFGPGTRLTVT.

V and J are TRBV5-3 and TRBJ2-2, with D maybe TRBD1 (7 bases). TRBV5-3 has ORF status, its function being uncertain. The CDR3 sequence is 18 residues long. Trimming removed 1 base at V and 0 bases at J, with 16 bases between. The CDR3 loop reads CARSLRSGGITNTGELFF. The DNA of the CDR3 is TGTGCCAGAAGCTTGCGCTCAGGGGGGATCACGAACACCGGGGAGCTGTTTTTT.

The chain employs TRBV5-4 and TRBJ1-3, with 8 bases aligning to TRBD1. With 4 bases clipped from V and 2 bases from J, the junction kept 11 bases outside the gene matches. Looked up from germline, CDR1 is SGHNT and CDR2 is YYREEE (reference sequence). The CDR3 contains 17 residues. CDR3 sequence (DNA): TGTGCCAGCAGCCCGGAAGGACAGGGAATAGCTGGAAACACCATATATTTT. Residues: CASSPEGQGIAGNTIYF.

The V call is TRBV27, the J call TRBJ1-1; 7 bases match TRBD1. From germline, CDR1 is MNHEY and CDR2 SMNVEV (reference sequence). The CDR3 is 19 amino acids. J gave up 7 bases and V 2 bases, and 22 bases lay outside the gene matches. The CDR3 sequence: CASSLRGLTPRQGGSEAFF. In DNA form, the CDR3 reads TGTGCCAGCAGTTTAAGGGGGCTAACCCCTCGACAGGGTGGGAGTGAAGCTTTCTTT.

The chain uses TRBV28 and TRBJ2-7; 10 bases match TRBD1. The CDR3 contains 14 residues. V dropped 7 bases and J dropped 2; count of bases not matched to a gene: 5. The V gene's germline CDR1 is MDHEN and CDR2 SYDVKM. CDR3 loop: CASTRQGATYEQYF. As DNA, the CDR3 is TGTGCCAGCACCCGACAGGGGGCCACCTACGAGCAGTACTTC.

V is TRBV6-1 and J is TRBJ2-1, with TRBD1 matching over 11 bases. This CDR3 contains 15 residues. V was pared by 6 bases and J by 7 bases, with 8 bases of the junction left unmatched. CDR1 MNHNS and CDR2 SASEGT come from the germline V gene. The CDR3 nucleotides are TGTGCCAGCAGCCGAATGGGACAGGGGGGTAATGAGCAGTTCTTC. This encodes CASSRMGQGGNEQFF.